A single sample is the source of the 7 T cell receptor beta chains below, sequenced in a study of vaccination and CD4 T cells after COVID-19. Their cognate antigens are unknown. Sequence data for DNA of cultured CD4+ T cells were generated by the Oncomine TCR Beta short-read assay. TCRdb passed the PCR reads through MiXCR, listing each CDR3 protein once. The table shows 8,000 to 11,000 distinct CDR3 sequences, with around 64% occurring only once. Noted treatment: approximately 9-day PBMC culture with coronavirus spike peptide pools or control peptides (ViraFEST assay). The sequenced material came from CD4+ T cells from blood, cultured in vitro. The source of these receptors is a human donor who had recovered from COVID-19.

This clonotype has just a few counts. The chain combines TRBV7-2 with TRBJ1-5, with TRBD1 identical over 10 bases. The CDR3 sequence is 17 residues long. V shed 5 bases and J 0 bases; nucleotides not matched to a gene: 7. Germline values: CDR1 SGHTA, CDR2 FQGNSA. This CDR3 is CASSLRDRGYSNQPQHF. In nucleotides, the CDR3 is TGTGCCAGCAGCCTCCGGGACAGGGGATATAGCAATCAGCCCCAGCATTTT.

This clonotype was recorded a few times. This sequence joins TRBV6-2 or TRBV6-3 and TRBJ2-7; possible D gene TRBD1, 6 bases. The length of the CDR3 is 13 residues. Germline lookup yields CDR1 MNHEY and CDR2 SVGEGT. Trimming removed 6 bases at V and 6 bases at J, with 15 bases between. DNA of the CDR3: TGTGCCAGCAGGCGATTCAGGGGAAGCGAGCAGTACTTC. This gives the protein CASRRFRGSEQYF.

The rearrangement links TRBV27 to TRBJ2-2; D is unresolved. The V and J ends lost 5 bases and 0 bases respectively, with 13 bases between them. The CDR3 has 16 residues. Germline values: CDR1 MNHEY, CDR2 SMNVEV (reference sequence). In nucleotides, the CDR3 is TGTGCCAGCAGTCTTTATGGGGTCGCGAACACCGGGGAGCTGTTTTTT. Protein product: CASSLYGVANTGELFF.

This clonotype was picked up a small number of times. The genes are TRBV19 and TRBJ2-1; 9 bases are a match to TRBD2. Trimming at V came to 5 bases and at J to 9 bases, leaving 8 bases not matched to a gene. There are 14 residues in the CDR3. Per the germline V gene, CDR1 is LNHDA and CDR2 is SQIVND (reference sequence). This chain's CDR3 is CASSATSGWSEQFF. CDR3 nucleotides: TGTGCCAGTAGTGCGACTAGCGGTTGGAGTGAGCAGTTCTTC.

This chain connects TRBV12-3 or TRBV12-4 to TRBJ2-7; D gene unclear. CDR3 length equals 13 residues. V was cut by 2 bases and J by 3 bases, with 8 bases left in between. CDR3 loop: CASSLKVNYEQYF. CDR3 bases: TGTGCCAGCAGTTTAAAGGTGAACTACGAGCAGTACTTC.

This rearrangement joins TRBV11-3 to TRBJ2-2; the D is unclear. Trimming shortened V by 2 bases and J by 1 base, and 11 bases separated the two germline ends. Germline V gene data show CDR1 as SGHNT and CDR2 as YENEEA. The CDR3 sequence is 16 residues long. Written as DNA, the CDR3 is TGTGCCAGCAGCTTAACTGGACCCAGGAACACCGGGGAGCTGTTTTTT. Translated, it gives CASSLTGPRNTGELFF.

This clonotype was detected a few times. The chain joins TRBV6-1 to TRBJ2-6; D not resolved. This CDR3 is 15 amino acids long. Trimming removed 5 bases from V and 0 bases from J, with 8 bases in between. Per germline, CDR1 MNHNS and CDR2 SASEGT. CDR3 sequence: CASSRAGSGANVLTF. The CDR3 DNA reads as TGTGCCAGCAGTCGAGCCGGCTCTGGGGCCAACGTCCTGACTTTC.